These 17 T cell receptor beta chains were sequenced from one sample in a study of radiation and T cells in renal cell carcinoma. The treatment was: treatment-naive control, cytoreductive nephrectomy. Here immunoSEQ multiplex PCR was the method, and the copy in TCRdb shows in-frame clones only, minus some. The repertoire holds about 24,000 clones, with 55% to 70% as singletons. Source: tumor tissue, taken from a patient whose treatment was nephrectomy without radiotherapy. The receptor set was obtained from a man aged 35 to 55 with renal cell carcinoma.

The chain employs TRBV29-1 and TRBJ1-1; 7 nucleotides align to TRBD1. Germline V CDR1 and CDR2: SQVTM, ANQGSEA. V was pared by 1 base and J by 7 bases, with 3 bases of the junction left unmatched. This CDR3 spans 12 amino acids. This CDR3 reads CSVEAGGVEAFF. As DNA, the CDR3 is TGCAGCGTTGAAGCAGGGGGGGTTGAAGCTTTCTTT.

The V gene is TRBV5-8, the J gene TRBJ1-3; D uncertain. This CDR3 is 16 amino acids long. Germline loops: CDR1 SGHTS, CDR2 YDEGEE. V was pared by 2 bases and J by 0 bases, with 12 bases between. Written as DNA, the CDR3 is TGTGCCAGCAGCTTTGTGGGAGGGCCCTCTGGAAACACCATATATTTT. The encoded protein is CASSFVGGPSGNTIYF.

This chain joins TRBV5-1 and TRBJ2-5; D ambiguous. V was shortened by 0 bases and J by 2 bases, with 17 bases between the two germline ends. This CDR3 spans 17 amino acids. Germline CDR1 reads SGHRS; CDR2 reads YFSETQ. For the CDR3, the DNA is TGCGCCAGCAGCTTGGGCTTAGGGCAGGAAAAACAAGAGACCCAGTACTTC. Encoded protein: CASSLGLGQEKQETQYF.

The rearrangement joins TRBV7-9 to TRBJ1-2, with 8 bases identical to TRBD1. This CDR3 spans 14 amino acids. Germline CDR1 reads SEHNR; CDR2 reads FQNEAQ (reference sequence). Unmatched junction bases numbered 6, after V lost 4 bases and J lost 5 bases. CDR3 coding DNA: TGTGCCAGCAGCTCCACAGGGGGAGGTTATGGCTACACCTTC. Its protein product is CASSSTGGGYGYTF.

The chain couples TRBV6-6 to TRBJ1-4; the D is unclear. Germline assignment: CDR1 MNHNY and CDR2 SVGAGI (reference sequence). The V end was cut by 2 bases, the J end by 5 bases, with 9 bases between. The CDR3 is 14 residues long. CDR3 in DNA: TGTGCCAGCAGTTACGCGGAGGGAAATGAAAAACTGTTTTTT. Translating it yields CASSYAEGNEKLFF.

The chain joins TRBV5-1 to TRBJ2-3; a weak D match, TRBD1 (6 bases). The V end lost 6 bases, the J end lost 2 bases, and 16 bases lay between the germline ends. CDR1 SGHRS and CDR2 YFSETQ come from the germline V gene. The CDR3 sequence is 15 residues long. The CDR3 DNA sequence: TGCGCCAGCACCCTTGGGGGCCAAATCACAGATACGCAGTATTTT. Its translation: CASTLGGQITDTQYF.

The chain employs TRBV7-6 and TRBJ2-1, with TRBD1 matching 7 bases. CDR3 length: 12 residues. V shed 3 bases and J 10 bases; nucleotides not matched to a gene: 3. Germline V gene lookup returns CDR1 SGHVS and CDR2 FNYEAQ. This CDR3 reads CASSLTGPEQFF. The CDR3, as DNA: TGTGCCAGCAGCTTGACAGGGCCCGAGCAGTTCTTC.

The chain uses TRBV9 and TRBJ2-1; tentatively, D is TRBD2 (5 bases). This CDR3 has 11 residues. Germline values: CDR1 SGDLS, CDR2 YYNGEE. Trimming took 3 bases from V and 9 from J, leaving 7 bases between them. CDR3 bases: TGTGCCAGCAGCGGAGGGTTTGAGCAGTTCTTC. Its translation is CASSGGFEQFF.

The gene calls are TRBV25-1 and TRBJ2-1, with D perhaps TRBD2 (6 bases). The CDR3 is 16 residues long. Germline V gene sequence: CDR1 MGHDK, CDR2 SYGVNS. The V gene lost 5 bases and the J gene lost 4 bases, with 18 bases spanning the gap. CDR3 bases: TGTGCCAGCAGTCCCCAAGGGCGGGCGGGATACAATGAGCAGTTCTTC. This codes for CASSPQGRAGYNEQFF. The full variable domain, rest sourced from reference TRBV25-1 and TRBJ2-1, is EADIYQTPRYLVIGTGKKITLECSQTMGHDKMYWYQQDPGMELHLIHYSYGVNSTEKGDLSSESTVSRIRTEHFPLTLESARPSHTSQYLCASSPQGRAGYNEQFFGPGTRLTVL.

This chain connects TRBV5-4 to TRBJ2-1; tentative D call: TRBD1 (5 bases). The CDR3 runs 15 residues. Germline V gene data show CDR1 as SGHNT and CDR2 as YYREEE (reference sequence). Trimming removed 0 bases from V and 1 base from J, with 8 bases in between. The CDR3 DNA reads TGTGCCAGCAGCTTGGGCAGGGATTCCTACAATGAGCAGTTCTTC. Translated: CASSLGRDSYNEQFF.

This clone was seen a few times. The CDR3 is CASSKGASVTDTQYF. CDR3 coding DNA: TGTGCCAGCAGCAAAGGGGCGTCCGTGACAGATACGCAGTATTTT. This chain connects TRBV7-9 to TRBJ2-3; D might be TRBD1 (5 bases). Germline CDR1 SEHNR, CDR2 FQNEAQ (reference sequence). The CDR3 spans 15 residues. V was shortened by 5 bases and J by 3 bases, with 15 bases between the two germline ends.

The chain combines TRBV5-1 with TRBJ2-2; unclear D gene. The V end was cut by 0 bases, the J end by 6 bases, with 3 bases between. The CDR3 is 12 residues long. Germline lookup yields CDR1 SGHRS and CDR2 YFSETQ. The CDR3 is CASSLVSGELFF. CDR3 in DNA: TGCGCCAGCAGCTTGGTCTCCGGGGAGCTGTTTTTT.

This chain links TRBV18 with TRBJ1-6, with a possible D match to TRBD1 (5 bases). CDR1 and CDR2 (germline): KGHSH, LQKENI. This CDR3 spans 13 amino acids. The V end lost 3 bases, the J end lost 10 bases, and 10 bases lay between the germline ends. CDR3 nucleotides: TGTGCCAGCTCACCGGGCAGGGAATCACCCCTCCACTTT. This translates into CASSPGRESPLHF.

This chain connects TRBV6-1 to TRBJ2-3; D tentatively reads TRBD1 or TRBD2 (5 bases each). The CDR3 consists of 16 residues. Trimming removed 4 bases from V and 5 bases from J, with 19 bases in between. Germline V gives CDR1 MNHNS, CDR2 SASEGT. CDR3 protein: CASSGRGIGSGDTQYF. Written as DNA, the CDR3 is TGTGCCAGCAGTGGAAGGGGAATAGGGAGTGGAGATACGCAGTATTTT.

V is TRBV5-5 and J is TRBJ1-1; the D gene is possibly TRBD1 (5 bases). This CDR3 contains 14 residues. Between the trimmed V and J ends, which lost 4 bases and 10 bases, there was a span of 20 bases. Germline CDR1 SGHKS, CDR2 YYEKEE (reference sequence). The CDR3 DNA follows: TGTGCCAGCAGCGAAGCCGGGACCCCGTTTGGAGCTTTCTTT. Translating gives CASSEAGTPFGAFF.

This chain connects TRBV19 to TRBJ1-2; D ambiguous. CDR1 LNHDA and CDR2 SQIVND come from the germline V gene (reference sequence). The CDR3 covers 13 residues. Between the trimmed V and J ends, which lost 3 bases and 1 base, there was a span of 6 bases. The CDR3 reads CASSMRDNYGYTF. The CDR3 region has the DNA TGTGCCAGTAGTATGCGGGATAACTATGGCTACACCTTC.

The V call is TRBV21-1, the J call TRBJ1-1. TRBV21-1 is assigned pseudogene status. The CDR3 is made up of 14 amino acids. The CDR3 sequence: CASSPPAWNTEAFF. In nucleotides, the CDR3 is TGTGCCAGCAGCCCCCCCGCCTGGAACACTGAAGCTTTCTTT.